The next 9 T cell receptor beta chains were all read from a single sample in a study of cytomegalovirus exposure and HLA in healthy donors. Method: immunoSEQ multiplex PCR; TCRdb's copy keeps in-frame clones and lacks some. The sample has some 87,000 clones, around 96% seen once. What was sequenced was PBMCs. The receptors derive from a woman between 18 and 29 years old in good health and CMV-seronegative.

The J gene is TRBJ2-1, the V gene TRBV29-1; 9 nucleotides match TRBD1. Losses at the gene ends were 5 bases for V and 0 bases for J; bases not matched to a gene: 11. Germline-derived CDR1 and CDR2 are SQVTM and ANQGSEA. CDR3 length: 17 amino acids. The CDR3 protein is CSVTDTGQGSSYNEQFF. Here the CDR3 DNA reads TGCAGCGTTACAGATACCGGACAGGGGAGCTCCTACAATGAGCAGTTCTTC.

Only one count was recorded for this clone. This rearrangement joins TRBV18 to TRBJ2-5; a possible D gene is TRBD2 (5 bases). Trimming took 5 bases from V and 2 from J, leaving 15 bases between them. From germline, CDR1 is KGHSH and CDR2 LQKENI. The CDR3 covers 15 residues. The CDR3 region has the DNA TGTGCCAGCTCATGGTCGGGCGGGTCTCAAGAGACCCAGTACTTC. As protein: CASSWSGGSQETQYF.

The chain joins TRBV5-1 to TRBJ1-3; D is ambiguous. The CDR3 length is 12 residues. Trimming shortened V by 5 bases and J by 4 bases, and 7 bases separated the two germline ends. CDR1 and CDR2 (germline): SGHRS, YFSETQ. The CDR3 reads CASRSNGNTIYF. The CDR3 DNA is TGCGCCAGCAGGTCTAACGGAAACACCATATATTTT. Full variable domain (remainder filled in from reference TRBV5-1 and TRBJ1-3): KAGVTQTPRYLIKTRGQQVTLSCSPISGHRSVSWYQQTPGQGLQFLFEYFSETQRNKGNFPGRFSGRQFSNSRSEMNVSTLELGDSALYLCASRSNGNTIYFGEGSWLTVV.

This clone was detected once. CDR3 protein: CASLKGLNSYEQYF. As DNA, the CDR3 is TGTGCCAGCCTCAAGGGACTAAACTCCTACGAGCAGTACTTC. The chain uses TRBV28 and TRBJ2-7; 7 bases agree with TRBD2. This CDR3 has 14 amino acids. V lost 8 bases to trimming and J lost 0 bases; unmatched junction nucleotides: 7. Germline V CDR1 and CDR2: MDHEN, SYDVKM.

The V call is TRBV18, the J call TRBJ2-1; 13 bases align to TRBD2. The V segment lost 3 bases and the J segment 6 bases; nucleotides outside the gene matches: 5. The CDR3 extends over 16 amino acids. Germline loops: CDR1 KGHSH, CDR2 LQKENI. The chain's CDR3 is CASSPLGLAGVNEQFF. The CDR3 DNA sequence: TGTGCCAGCTCACCCCTCGGACTAGCGGGAGTCAATGAGCAGTTCTTC.

The chain uses TRBV27 and TRBJ2-7; 8 bases fit TRBD1. There are 14 residues in the CDR3. With 6 bases clipped from V and 4 bases from J, the junction kept 8 bases outside the gene matches. Per the germline V gene, CDR1 is MNHEY and CDR2 is SMNVEV (reference sequence). The CDR3 DNA sequence: TGTGCCAGCAGCTTTAATCAGGGGGCGTACGAGCAGTACTTC. Translated, it gives CASSFNQGAYEQYF.

The chain is built from TRBV19 and TRBJ2-1; TRBD2 is a possible D gene (6 bases). V was trimmed by 3 bases and J by 5 bases, leaving 14 bases between them. This CDR3 has 15 residues. In germline, CDR1 is LNHDA, CDR2 SQIVND (reference sequence). CDR3 in amino acids: CASSMPSGGDNEQFF. In nucleotides, the CDR3 is TGTGCCAGTAGTATGCCTTCAGGAGGGGACAATGAGCAGTTCTTC.

The chain is built from TRBV7-6 and TRBJ2-5; 8 bases fit TRBD2. There are 14 residues in the CDR3. Germline V gene data show CDR1 as SGHVS and CDR2 as FNYEAQ. The V and J ends lost 1 base and 5 bases, in that order; junction bases with no gene match: 3. The chain's CDR3 is CASSLGGLGETQYF. In nucleotides, the CDR3 is TGTGCCAGCAGCTTAGGGGGACTAGGTGAGACCCAGTACTTC.

The rearrangement joins TRBV14 to TRBJ1-2; TRBD1 aligns across 7 bases. The CDR3 spans 15 residues. In germline, CDR1 is SGHDN, CDR2 FVKESK. V lost 4 bases and J lost 5; bases outside the gene matches: 10. CDR3 sequence: CASSLSSGTVYGYTF. The CDR3 DNA reads TGTGCCAGCAGCCTGTCGTCCGGGACAGTGTATGGCTACACCTTC.